The subject of this entry is one T cell receptor (beta chain). What it binds is unknown. The data were taken from a study of T cells in localized non-small cell lung cancer. General observations from the study: Measurement of T cell clonality placed uninvolved adjacent lung highest, above the level in tumor.

The CDR3 sequence is 13 residues long. Germline V gene sequence: CDR1 SGDLS, CDR2 YYNGEE. With 0 bases removed from V and 11 bases from J, the gap between germline ends came to 9 bases. Data came from immunoSEQ multiplex PCR; TCRdb stores just in-frame clones and leaves some out. The data show under 35,000 clones, around 93% seen once. The receptor comes from a female donor older than 55 with stage II lung adenocarcinoma. The chain combines TRBV9 with TRBJ1-6; D call uncertain. This specimen consisted of peripheral blood mononuclear cells, obtained before any cancer treatment. The CDR3 sequence is CASSVAFGTPLHF. The CDR3 DNA is TGTGCCAGCAGCGTAGCTTTCGGAACACCCCTCCACTTT.